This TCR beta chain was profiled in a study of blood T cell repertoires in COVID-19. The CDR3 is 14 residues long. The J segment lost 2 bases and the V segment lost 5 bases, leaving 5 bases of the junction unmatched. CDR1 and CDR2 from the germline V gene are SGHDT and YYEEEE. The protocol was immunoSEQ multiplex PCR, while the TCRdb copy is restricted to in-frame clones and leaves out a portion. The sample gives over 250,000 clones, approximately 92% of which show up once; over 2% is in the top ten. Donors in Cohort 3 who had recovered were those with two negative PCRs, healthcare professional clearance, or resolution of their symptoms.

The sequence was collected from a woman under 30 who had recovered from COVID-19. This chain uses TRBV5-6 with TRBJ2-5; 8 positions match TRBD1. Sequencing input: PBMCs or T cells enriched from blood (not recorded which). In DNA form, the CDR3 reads TGTGCCAGCAGATACACAGGGGGGCAAGAGACCCAGTACTTC. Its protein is CASRYTGGQETQYF.